Below, one TCR beta chain is given with its context. What it binds is not known. The data originate from a study of cytomegalovirus exposure and HLA in healthy donors. PCR primers comprised 60 Vbeta and 13 Jbeta primers. Generated by immunoSEQ multiplex PCR, the TCRdb table keeps only in-frame clones and is missing some. The table has roughly 170,000 clones, 80% to 85% seen once. Overall study results and limits: It was 164 TCR beta chains that were listed as cytomegalovirus-associated. In a later analysis, HLA-associated TCR beta chains were more clonally expanded than equally common others. Differences between HLA loci emerged in a later analysis of TCR association rates, with DRB1 most and HLA-C fewest.

The CDR3 is 14 residues long. All donors participated as healthy donors of bone marrow. This chain connects TRBV1 to TRBJ1-5. TRBV1 is an annotated pseudogene. Source material: PBMCs. This TCR came from a young man in good health and CMV-seronegative. The CDR3 loop reads CTSSQDAGNQPQHF. DNA of the CDR3: TGCACCAGCAGCCAAGACGCGGGAAATCAGCCCCAGCATTTT.